What follows are 22 T cell receptor beta chains derived from one specimen sequenced in a study of T cell changes during pregnancy in multiple sclerosis. Produced via immunoSEQ multiplex PCR; TCRdb's table is partial and in-frame only. Of fewer than 85,000 clones listed, 90% to 95% are singletons. This sample comprised peripheral blood, obtained in the second trimester of pregnancy. The receptors stem from a female donor with multiple sclerosis, enrolled in a pregnancy study.

This rearrangement joins TRBV5-1 to TRBJ2-1; D not resolved. Trimming stripped 4 bases from V and 0 bases from J, with 8 bases between. Germline V CDR1 and CDR2: SGHRS, YFSETQ. The CDR3 has 14 amino acids. The CDR3 coding sequence is TGCGCCAGCAGCCAGACAAGCTCCTACAATGAGCAGTTCTTC. This sequence encodes CASSQTSSYNEQFF. The full variable domain, its missing parts supplied by reference TRBV5-1 and TRBJ2-1, is KAGVTQTPRYLIKTRGQQVTLSCSPISGHRSVSWYQQTPGQGLQFLFEYFSETQRNKGNFPGRFSGRQFSNSRSEMNVSTLELGDSALYLCASSQTSSYNEQFFGPGTRLTVL.

CDR3 residues: CASRPDTATNEKLFF. CDR3 sequence (DNA): TGTGCCAGCAGGCCCGACACTGCAACTAATGAAAAACTGTTTTTT. V is TRBV7-9 and J is TRBJ1-4; no clear D gene. CDR1 and CDR2 from the germline V gene are SEHNR and FQNEAQ (reference sequence). V was cut by 6 bases and J by 0 bases, with 11 bases left in between. This CDR3 has 15 residues.

The V and J genes are TRBV5-8 and TRBJ1-1; tentatively, D is TRBD1 (5 bases). Germline V gene sequence: CDR1 SGHTS, CDR2 YDEGEE. The CDR3 spans 16 residues. The V and J ends lost 1 base and 5 bases respectively, with 18 bases between them. Here the CDR3 DNA reads TGTGCCAGCAGCTTGAGTGTCGGCAGGGTTCGGACTGAAGCTTTCTTT. It translates to CASSLSVGRVRTEAFF.

The chain joins TRBV1 to TRBJ2-2; the table's TRBD2 call for D was not verified on the DNA. TRBV1 is reported as a pseudogene. CDR3 length: 17 residues. CDR3 in DNA: TGCACCAGCAGCCACAGGGCGGGGCTAGCGAGCCACCGGGAGCTGTTTTTT. It translates to CTSSHRAGLASHRELFF.

This clone occurred once. The chain has TRBV29-1 and TRBJ2-5, with 8 bases lining up with TRBD2. Germline-derived CDR1 and CDR2 are SQVTM and ANQGSEA. The CDR3 totals 14 residues. Losses at the gene ends were 8 bases for V and 2 bases for J; bases not matched to a gene: 10. The DNA for the CDR3 is TGCAGCCACGGCGGGGGGACCTTTCAAGAGACCCAGTACTTC. Translating gives CSHGGGTFQETQYF.

The rearrangement uses TRBV29-1 and TRBJ1-1; 7 nucleotides line up with TRBD1. The V segment lost 5 bases and the J segment 8 bases; nucleotides outside the gene matches: 8. In germline, CDR1 is SQVTM, CDR2 ANQGSEA. The CDR3 length is 12 residues. The CDR3 region has the DNA TGCAGCGTTATCCGGGACAGCCAGGAAGCTTTCTTT. Its protein is CSVIRDSQEAFF.

For the CDR3, the DNA is TGTGCCTGGAGTGTTGGGGGGGCCAAAAACATTCAGTACTTC. Amino acid sequence: CAWSVGGAKNIQYF. The rearrangement links TRBV30 to TRBJ2-4, with D possibly being TRBD2 (6 bases). Per the germline V gene, CDR1 is GTSNPN and CDR2 is SVGIG (reference sequence). Trimming pared 0 bases from V and 1 base from J, leaving 7 bases between. This CDR3 comprises 14 residues.

The chain recombines TRBV6-1 with TRBJ1-5; 10 bases agree with TRBD1. This CDR3 is built from 15 residues. V trimming: 4 bases; J trimming: 2 bases; junction bases outside the gene matches: 2. Germline lookup yields CDR1 MNHNS and CDR2 SASEGT. This chain's CDR3 is CASSGDRGRNQPQHF. In nucleotides, the CDR3 is TGTGCCAGCAGTGGGGACAGGGGCCGCAATCAGCCCCAGCATTTT.

The chain has TRBV7-3 and TRBJ2-1, with D perhaps TRBD1 (6 bases). The ends were cut back, 4 bases at V and 15 bases at J, with 19 bases in the middle. The CDR3 has 13 residues. Germline CDR1 and CDR2: SGHTA and FQGTGA. This CDR3 is CASSWHRVDFWFF. Written as DNA, the CDR3 is TGTGCCAGCAGCTGGCACAGGGTAGATTTTTGGTTCTTC.

The rearrangement uses TRBV19 and TRBJ1-3; 9 bases are a match to TRBD1. The J segment lost 0 bases and the V segment lost 7 bases, leaving 7 bases of the junction unmatched. Germline loops: CDR1 LNHDA, CDR2 SQIVND (reference sequence). This CDR3 is built from 16 residues. For the CDR3, the DNA is TGTGCCAGTACCGACAGGGGGGTCTCCTCTGGAAACACCATATATTTT. It yields the protein CASTDRGVSSGNTIYF.

This chain uses TRBV19 with TRBJ1-1; TRBD1 aligns across 10 bases. This CDR3 spans 17 amino acids. Germline values: CDR1 LNHDA, CDR2 SQIVND (reference sequence). Unmatched junction bases numbered 17, after V lost 9 bases and J lost 4 bases. This CDR3 reads CARVGTGVSPGFTEAFF. DNA of the CDR3: TGTGCCAGAGTGGGGACAGGGGTTTCCCCCGGGTTCACTGAAGCTTTCTTT.

The V call is TRBV28, the J call TRBJ2-3; a weak D match, TRBD2 (6 bases). The V end lost 7 bases, the J end lost 4 bases, and 12 bases lay between the germline ends. The CDR3 runs to 13 residues. Per germline, CDR1 MDHEN and CDR2 SYDVKM. CDR3: CASTWRGADTQYF. In DNA, the CDR3 is TGTGCCAGCACCTGGCGGGGCGCAGATACGCAGTATTTT.

This chain joins TRBV9 and TRBJ1-2, with D perhaps matching TRBD1 (6 bases). The CDR3 covers 15 residues. CDR1 is SGDLS and CDR2 is YYNGEE in the germline V gene. Trimming took off 4 bases at V and 4 bases at J, with 17 bases between the two ends. CDR3 bases: TGTGCCAGCAGCCCAAGGCCAGGGGTCCCCTATGGCTACACCTTC. This translates into CASSPRPGVPYGYTF.

V and J are TRBV28 and TRBJ1-1; the D is unclear. This CDR3 comprises 15 residues. The germline V and J ends were trimmed by 3 bases and 4 bases, with 15 bases remaining between them. Germline V CDR1 and CDR2: MDHEN, SYDVKM. The CDR3 is CASSLLPPVGTEAFF. CDR3 DNA: TGTGCCAGCAGTTTGCTTCCGCCCGTCGGCACTGAAGCTTTCTTT.

The chain carries TRBV28 and TRBJ1-1; D is undetermined. There are 14 residues in the CDR3. The germline V gene encodes CDR1 MDHEN and CDR2 SYDVKM. Trimming pared 4 bases from V and 4 bases from J, leaving 13 bases between. CDR3 bases: TGTGCCAGCAGTTATATGGGAGCTACCACTGAAGCTTTCTTT. This gives the protein CASSYMGATTEAFF.

The rearrangement uses TRBV6-5 and TRBJ1-1, with D hard to call. Looked up from germline, CDR1 is MNHEY and CDR2 is SVGAGI. The CDR3 is 14 residues long. Trimming took off 3 bases at V and 1 base at J, with 9 bases between the two ends. CDR3 sequence reads: CASSYLAGNTEAFF. CDR3 sequence (DNA): TGTGCCAGCAGTTATTTAGCCGGGAACACTGAAGCTTTCTTT.

V is TRBV6-4 and J is TRBJ1-2; 8 bases match TRBD1. The CDR3 is 15 residues long. Trimming cost V 3 bases and J 1 base; bases outside gene matches: 4. Germline loops: CDR1 MRHNA, CDR2 SNTAGT. CDR3: CASSEGTGDNYGYTF. CDR3 bases: TGTGCCAGCAGTGAAGGGACAGGTGATAACTATGGCTACACCTTC.

The chain couples TRBV28 to TRBJ1-2, with D maybe TRBD1 (5 bases). Trimming stripped 1 base from V and 4 bases from J, with 13 bases between. The germline gives CDR1 MDHEN, CDR2 SYDVKM. This CDR3 comprises 15 residues. The CDR3 region has the DNA TGTGCCAGCAGTTTATCGGGCGGGGGGGTCTATGGCTACACCTTC. It specifies CASSLSGGGVYGYTF.

This sequence joins TRBV28 and TRBJ2-2; TRBD2 matches at 9 bases. The CDR3 runs to 19 residues. J was trimmed by 1 base and V by 5 bases; bases with no gene match: 14. Germline V gene lookup returns CDR1 MDHEN and CDR2 SYDVKM. The CDR3 here is CASSPRGGRARKNTGELFF. The DNA for the CDR3 is TGTGCCAGCAGTCCCAGAGGCGGGAGGGCCCGAAAGAACACCGGGGAGCTGTTTTTT.

The rearrangement joins TRBV14 to TRBJ2-1; 7 nucleotides line up with TRBD1. The CDR3 runs to 15 residues. V was pared by 4 bases and J by 8 bases, with 11 bases of the junction left unmatched. From germline, CDR1 is SGHDN and CDR2 FVKESK. The CDR3 region is CASSPTTGLADEQFF. The CDR3 region has the DNA TGTGCCAGCAGCCCGACGACAGGGCTTGCGGATGAGCAGTTCTTC.

This clone was seen just once. The DNA of the CDR3 is TGTGCCAGCAGCTATCCGGGGGGAAATGAAAAACTGTTTTTT. It is translated as CASSYPGGNEKLFF. V is TRBV7-8 and J is TRBJ1-4; a possible D gene is TRBD1 (5 bases). The CDR3 is 14 amino acids. V gave up 4 bases and J gave up 5 bases, with 11 bases separating them. The germline V gene encodes CDR1 SGHVS and CDR2 FQNEAQ.

The chain recombines TRBV5-6 with TRBJ1-4, with 7 bases lining up with TRBD1. Germline lookup yields CDR1 SGHDT and CDR2 YYEEEE. V dropped 4 bases and J dropped 5; count of bases not matched to a gene: 5. There are 14 residues in the CDR3. The CDR3: CASSKPGQNEKLFF. Here the CDR3 DNA reads TGTGCCAGCAGCAAACCGGGACAGAATGAAAAACTGTTTTTT.